This TCR beta chain was captured in a study of beta chain features in type 1 diabetes. Study conclusions and caveats: Among patients with Type 1 diabetes, TCRB CDR3s were moderately but significantly shorter in every one of the four CD4+ subsets.

Sequencing targeted expressed TCRB transcripts, as all isolated RNA had been reverse transcribed. Using immunoSEQ multiplex PCR, the repertoire was profiled, and TCRdb retains in-frame clones only, with some absent. This table holds 600,000 to 700,000 clones, around 12% found once. Germline lookup yields CDR1 MNHEY and CDR2 SVGAGI. The CDR3 has 13 amino acids. The ends were cut back, 7 bases at V and 1 base at J, with 7 bases in the middle. This clone was picked up a small number of times. Antigen: not known. The sample taken for sequencing was naive CD4+ T cells from blood. This TCR came from a man aged 25-45 years with type 1 diabetes. V and J are TRBV6-5 and TRBJ2-2, with a weak D call TRBD1 (5 bases). The CDR3 sequence is CASKTGNTGELFF. In DNA form, the CDR3 reads TGTGCCAGCAAAACAGGGAACACCGGGGAGCTGTTTTTT.